This T cell receptor beta chain stems from a study of blood T cell repertoires in COVID-19. Sequencing used immunoSEQ multiplex PCR; TCRdb keeps in-frame clones, though not all of them. The sample includes hundreds of thousands of clones, about nine tenths of them seen just once. V lost 5 bases to trimming and J lost 2 bases, with 12 bases between them. Germline V CDR1 and CDR2: MNHEY, SVGEGT. The CDR3 covers 14 residues. The sequenced material came from PBMCs or T cells enriched from blood (not recorded which). The genes are TRBV6-2 or TRBV6-3 and TRBJ2-5; TRBD1 might be the D (5 bases). This TCR came from a man aged 40-55 years who had recovered from COVID-19. The CDR3, as DNA: TGTGCCAGCAGTCAAGACAGAGCACAAGAGACCCAGTACTTC. Translated: CASSQDRAQETQYF.